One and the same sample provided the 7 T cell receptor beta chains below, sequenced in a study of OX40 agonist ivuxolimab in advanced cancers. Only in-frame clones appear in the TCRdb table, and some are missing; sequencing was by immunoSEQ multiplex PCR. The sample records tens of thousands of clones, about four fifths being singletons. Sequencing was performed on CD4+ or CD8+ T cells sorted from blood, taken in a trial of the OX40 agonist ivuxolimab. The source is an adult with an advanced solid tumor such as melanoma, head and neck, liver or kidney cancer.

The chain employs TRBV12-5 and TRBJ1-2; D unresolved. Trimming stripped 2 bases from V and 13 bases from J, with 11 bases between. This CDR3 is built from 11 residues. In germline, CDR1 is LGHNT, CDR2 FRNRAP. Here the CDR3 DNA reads TGTGCTAGTGGTTTGCTTAATCATGTCACCTTC. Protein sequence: CASGLLNHVTF.

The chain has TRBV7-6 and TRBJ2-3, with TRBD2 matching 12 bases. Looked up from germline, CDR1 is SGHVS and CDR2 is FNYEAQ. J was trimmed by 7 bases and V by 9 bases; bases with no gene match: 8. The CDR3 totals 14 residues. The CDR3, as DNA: TGTGCCAGTTCTAGCGGGGGGGCCCCTAATACGCAGTATTTT. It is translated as CASSSGGAPNTQYF.

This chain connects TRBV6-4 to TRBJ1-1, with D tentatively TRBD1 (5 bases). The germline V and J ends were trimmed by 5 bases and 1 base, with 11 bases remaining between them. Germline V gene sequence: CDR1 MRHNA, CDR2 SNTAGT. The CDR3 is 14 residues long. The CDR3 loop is CASSPATGNTEAFF. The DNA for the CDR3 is TGTGCCAGCAGTCCAGCTACAGGGAACACTGAAGCTTTCTTT.

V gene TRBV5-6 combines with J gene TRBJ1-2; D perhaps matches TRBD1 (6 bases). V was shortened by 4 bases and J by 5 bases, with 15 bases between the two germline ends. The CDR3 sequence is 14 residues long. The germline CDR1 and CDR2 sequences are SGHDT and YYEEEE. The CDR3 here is CASSNLQGRYGYTF. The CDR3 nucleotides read TGTGCCAGCAGCAACCTACAGGGCCGGTATGGCTACACCTTC.

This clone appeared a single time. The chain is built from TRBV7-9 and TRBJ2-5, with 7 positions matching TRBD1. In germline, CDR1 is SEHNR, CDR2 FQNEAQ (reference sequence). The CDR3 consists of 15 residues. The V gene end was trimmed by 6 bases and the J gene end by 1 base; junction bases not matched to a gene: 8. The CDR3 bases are TGTGCCAGCAGTTCTGAGACAGGGTTCCAAGAGACCCAGTACTTC. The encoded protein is CASSSETGFQETQYF.

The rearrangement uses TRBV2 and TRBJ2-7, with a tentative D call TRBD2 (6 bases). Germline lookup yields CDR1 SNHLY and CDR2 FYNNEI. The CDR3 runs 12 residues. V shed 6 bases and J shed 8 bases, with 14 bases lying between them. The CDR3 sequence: CASSRGAGQQYF. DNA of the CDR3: TGTGCCAGCAGCCGCGGGGCAGGGCAGCAGTACTTC. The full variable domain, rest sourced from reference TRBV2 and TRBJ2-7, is EPEVTQTPSHQVTQMGQEVILRCVPISNHLYFYWYRQILGQKVEFLVSFYNNEISEKSEIFDDQFSVERPDGSNFTLKIRSTKLEDSAMYFCASSRGAGQQYFGPGTRLTVT.

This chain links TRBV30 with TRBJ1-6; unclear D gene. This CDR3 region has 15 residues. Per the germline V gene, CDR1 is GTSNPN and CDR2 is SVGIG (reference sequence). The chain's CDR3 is CVLKDGSSYNSPLHF. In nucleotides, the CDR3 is TGTGTTCTCAAGGATGGTAGCTCCTATAATTCACCCCTCCACTTT.